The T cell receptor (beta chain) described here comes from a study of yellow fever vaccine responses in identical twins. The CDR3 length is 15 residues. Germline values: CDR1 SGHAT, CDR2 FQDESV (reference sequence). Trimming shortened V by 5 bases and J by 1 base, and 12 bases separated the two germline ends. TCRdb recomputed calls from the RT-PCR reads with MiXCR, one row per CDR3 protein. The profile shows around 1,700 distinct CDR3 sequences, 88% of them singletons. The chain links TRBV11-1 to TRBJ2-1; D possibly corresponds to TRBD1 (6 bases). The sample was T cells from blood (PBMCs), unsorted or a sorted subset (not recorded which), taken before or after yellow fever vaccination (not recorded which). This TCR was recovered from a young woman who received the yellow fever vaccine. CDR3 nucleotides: TGTGCCAGCAGCCTTCGGACAGTTTCCTACAATGAGCAGTTCTTC. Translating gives CASSLRTVSYNEQFF.